This TCR beta chain derives from a study of beta chain features in type 1 diabetes. Across the study: The study found patients and healthy donors alike in age, gender and cell yields.

Via CD45RO/CCR7/CD25/CD127/CD95/CD27, cells of the CD4+ naive, central memory, regulatory and stem cell-like memory subsets were sorted. Per the germline V gene, CDR1 is MNHNS and CDR2 is SASEGT. V lost 9 bases and J lost 5; bases outside the gene matches: 7. This CDR3 region has 12 residues. Expressed TCRB transcripts got sequenced, as all isolated RNA was reverse transcribed. The table came from immunoSEQ multiplex PCR; TCRdb's copy has only in-frame clones and leaves some out. The sample has 25,000 or so clones, roughly 69% seen once. The chain carries TRBV6-1 and TRBJ2-7; 7 bases fit TRBD2. The clonotype originates from a woman aged 40 to 50 in good health. Sequencing was performed on Tregs from blood. CDR3 DNA sequence: TGTGCCAGGGGAGGGTGGGAGGACGAGCAGTACTTC. Translating it yields CARGGWEDEQYF.